One sample yielded the 16 T cell receptor beta chains listed below, sequenced in a study of T cells in Graves' hyperthyroidism and ophthalmopathy. Template material for amplifying TCR beta CDR3 regions consisted of RNA transcripts. In the first-round RT-PCR of the TCR CDR3, the HTBI primer set was used. TCRdb used MiXCR to reprocess the multiplex PCR reads, holding one entry per CDR3 protein. Among hundreds of thousands of distinct CDR3 sequences listed, about 45% were seen once. The material sequenced was peripheral blood or thyroid tissue (not recorded which). The receptors were gathered from an adult man with Graves' disease, either hyperthyroidism or ophthalmopathy (not recorded which).

The rearrangement uses TRBV7-8 and TRBJ2-7, with D perhaps being TRBD1 or TRBD2 (6 bases each). The CDR3 runs 15 residues. Trimming cost V 3 bases and J 1 base, with 13 bases left between them. Germline CDR1 and CDR2: SGHVS and FQNEAQ. CDR3 in DNA: TGTGCCAGCAGCTTCTATGGGGGGCGATCCTACGAGCAGTACTTC. It translates to CASSFYGGRSYEQYF.

This clonotype was recorded many times. The rearrangement links TRBV20-1 to TRBJ1-2, with D tentatively TRBD1 (6 bases). Germline CDR1 is DFQATT and CDR2 is SNEGSKA (reference sequence). Trimming pared 0 bases from V and 5 bases from J, leaving 13 bases between. CDR3 length: 14 residues. This CDR3 reads CSARDIGGAYGYTF. The CDR3 DNA reads TGCAGTGCTAGAGATATTGGGGGGGCGTATGGCTACACCTTC.

The V gene is TRBV19, the J gene TRBJ1-5, with TRBD1 identical over 9 bases. The germline V gene has CDR1 LNHDA and CDR2 SQIVND (reference sequence). This CDR3 is 15 amino acids long. The trim removed 5 bases at V and 7 bases at J, leaving 9 bases unmatched. The CDR3, as DNA: TGTGCCAGTAGTTCCCGGGACAGGGCTGGGCAGCCCCAGCATTTT. Translating gives CASSSRDRAGQPQHF.

This clonotype has a handful of counts. The V and J genes are TRBV20-1 and TRBJ2-7; 8 nucleotides align to TRBD2. Trimming removed 7 bases from V and 3 bases from J; junction bases left unmatched: 2. The CDR3 covers 11 residues. Germline V gene sequence: CDR1 DFQATT, CDR2 SNEGSKA (reference sequence). CDR3 sequence reads: CSGGRSYEQYF. The CDR3, as DNA: TGCAGTGGCGGGAGGAGCTACGAGCAGTACTTC.

The V call is TRBV20-1, the J call TRBJ1-1; 8 nucleotides match TRBD1. The V gene end was trimmed by 1 base and the J gene end by 4 bases; junction bases not matched to a gene: 8. The V gene's germline CDR1 is DFQATT and CDR2 SNEGSKA (reference sequence). This CDR3 region has 15 residues. The CDR3 bases are TGCAGTGCTAGAGGACCCGGGACAGGAGGCACTGAAGCTTTCTTT. It codes for CSARGPGTGGTEAFF.

This clonotype was found a few times. The V gene is TRBV9, the J gene TRBJ2-5, with 11 bases that match TRBD2. The V gene end was trimmed by 6 bases and the J gene end by 2 bases; junction bases not matched to a gene: 18. This CDR3 spans 19 amino acids. CDR1 and CDR2 from the germline V gene are SGDLS and YYNGEE. This CDR3 reads CASNAGLAGGENLQETQYF. CDR3 coding DNA: TGTGCCAGCAACGCCGGGCTAGCGGGGGGAGAAAACTTACAAGAGACCCAGTACTTC.

The table lists this clonotype with many counts. The rearrangement joins TRBV10-3 to TRBJ2-5; possibly TRBD1 for D (5 bases). Germline V gene data show CDR1 as ENHRY and CDR2 as SYGVKD. Trimming pared 6 bases from V and 5 bases from J, leaving 13 bases between. The CDR3 extends over 13 amino acids. The CDR3 sequence: CAIRPRDRETQYF. The CDR3 nucleotides read TGTGCCATCAGGCCCAGGGATCGGGAGACCCAGTACTTC.

This clonotype has at least ten counts. This chain joins TRBV2 and TRBJ1-5, with a weak D call TRBD1 (5 bases). This CDR3 is 15 amino acids long. Germline CDR1 is SNHLY and CDR2 is FYNNEI. V was shortened by 7 bases and J by 2 bases, with 15 bases between the two germline ends. This chain's CDR3 is CASKKGWQGNQPQHF. The DNA for the CDR3 is TGTGCCAGCAAGAAGGGGTGGCAGGGCAATCAGCCCCAGCATTTT.

This chain joins TRBV19 and TRBJ1-6; 9 bases map to TRBD1. The germline CDR1 and CDR2 sequences are LNHDA and SQIVND (reference sequence). J gave up 1 base and V 10 bases, and 11 bases lay outside the gene matches. The CDR3 extends over 17 amino acids. The CDR3 is CATTPGTGSSYNSPLHF. DNA for the CDR3: TGTGCCACCACACCCGGGACAGGGAGTTCCTATAATTCACCCCTCCACTTT.

For this clonotype: The CDR3 end shows no conserved phenylalanine or tryptophan, and so a read error is likely. The CDR3 reads CASSASGLMNTEAFL. The CDR3 nucleotides read TGTGCCAGCAGTGCTTCAGGGCTCATGAACACTGAAGCTTTCCTT. The rearrangement uses TRBV6-1 and TRBJ1-1; TRBD1 might be the D (5 bases). The CDR3 totals 15 residues. CDR1 and CDR2 (germline): MNHNS, SASEGT. V was trimmed by 4 bases and J by 0 bases, leaving 12 bases between them.

The V and J genes are TRBV24-1 and TRBJ1-6; D remains ambiguous. Trimming removed 1 base at V and 0 bases at J, with 15 bases between. The CDR3 length is 19 residues. The germline CDR1 and CDR2 sequences are KGHDR and SFDVKD. The CDR3 DNA sequence: TGTGCCACCAGTGATTTCCCATACCTTAGAAGCTCCTATAATTCACCCCTCCACTTT. It encodes CATSDFPYLRSSYNSPLHF.

This clonotype was detected a few times. The chain employs TRBV12-3 or TRBV12-4 and TRBJ1-2, with D possibly matching TRBD1 (5 bases). The CDR3 is made up of 16 amino acids. Deletions cut 2 bases from V and 4 bases from J, with 17 bases between. The DNA of the CDR3 is TGTGCCAGCAGTTTACACCCTGGGGCAGGAGCCTATGGCTACACCTTC. Amino acids: CASSLHPGAGAYGYTF.

The chain uses TRBV10-3 and TRBJ1-2, with a weak D call TRBD1 (5 bases). This CDR3 is built from 11 residues. CDR1 is ENHRY, CDR2 SYGVKD, per germline. V was trimmed by 2 bases and J by 12 bases, leaving 10 bases between them. CDR3 loop: CAISERTLNTF. CDR3 nucleotide sequence: TGTGCCATCAGTGAGCGGACATTAAACACCTTC.

This clonotype was observed a few times. The rearrangement uses TRBV12-3 or TRBV12-4 and TRBJ1-4; D not certain. V lost 1 base and J 7 bases, leaving 10 bases between the germline ends. The CDR3 extends over 14 amino acids. The CDR3, as DNA: TGTGCCAGCAGTTTAGGGCGGAACCTTGAAAAACTGTTTTTT. Residues: CASSLGRNLEKLFF.

This chain uses TRBV25-1 with TRBJ2-5, with D hard to call. Germline CDR1 reads MGHDK; CDR2 reads SYGVNS. Trimming took off 8 bases at V and 4 bases at J, with 17 bases between the two ends. CDR3 size: 14 residues. The CDR3 spells CASQPRGQSETQYF. The CDR3 nucleotides read TGTGCCAGCCAGCCACGTGGGCAGTCAGAGACCCAGTACTTC.

This chain uses TRBV29-1 with TRBJ1-1, with TRBD1 as a possible D gene (6 bases). The CDR3 covers 12 residues. CDR1 SQVTM and CDR2 ANQGSEA come from the germline V gene. V dropped 8 bases and J dropped 1 base, with 11 bases sitting between them. The CDR3 sequence: CSSPQGNTEAFF. The DNA for the CDR3 is TGCAGCAGCCCACAGGGGAACACTGAAGCTTTCTTT.